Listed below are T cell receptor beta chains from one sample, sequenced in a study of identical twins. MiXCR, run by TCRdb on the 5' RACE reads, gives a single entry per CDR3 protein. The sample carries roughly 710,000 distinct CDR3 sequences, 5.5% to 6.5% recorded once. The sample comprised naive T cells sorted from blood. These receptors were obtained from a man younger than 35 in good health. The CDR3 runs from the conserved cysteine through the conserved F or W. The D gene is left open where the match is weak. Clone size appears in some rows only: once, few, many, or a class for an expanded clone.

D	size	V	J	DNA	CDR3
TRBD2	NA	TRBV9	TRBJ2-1	TGTGCCAGCAGCAGAAGACTAGCAGACAATGAGCAGTTCTTC	CASSRRLADNEQFF
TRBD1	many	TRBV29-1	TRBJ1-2	TGCAGCGGCGGAGACAGGGGGAATGGCTACACCTTC	CSGGDRGNGYTF
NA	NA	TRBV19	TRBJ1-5	TGTGCCAGTTCCGACTGGACAGTGGGACAAAATCAGCCCCAGCATTTT	CASSDWTVGQNQPQHF
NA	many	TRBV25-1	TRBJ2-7	TGTGCCAGCAGTGACAGGGGTATTGCCGAGCAGTACTTC	CASSDRGIAEQYF
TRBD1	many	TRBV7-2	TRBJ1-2	TGTGCCAGCAGCTTAGAACAGGGGTATGGCTACACCTTC	CASSLEQGYGYTF
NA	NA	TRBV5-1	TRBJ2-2	TGCGCCAGCAGCGAAATAGGGGGCACCGGGGAGCTGTTTTTT	CASSEIGGTGELFF
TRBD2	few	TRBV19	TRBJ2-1	TGTGCCAGTAGCAGCGGGAGTTTCAATGAGCAGTTCTTC	CASSSGSFNEQFF
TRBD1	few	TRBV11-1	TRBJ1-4	TGTGCCAGCAGCCAATCTCCTCTCCGGGACAGCTATATTGCAACTAATGAAAAACTGTTTTTT	CASSQSPLRDSYIATNEKLFF
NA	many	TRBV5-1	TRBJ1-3	TGCGCCAGCAGCTTGGATTTCAGCTCTGGAAACACCATATATTTT	CASSLDFSSGNTIYF
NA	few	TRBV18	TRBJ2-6	TGTGCCAGCTCACCCCGACAGGAGGCCCACGTCCTGACTTTC	CASSPRQEAHVLTF
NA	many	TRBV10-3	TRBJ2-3	TGTGCCATCAGGAACAGCTCTAGCACAGATACGCAGTATTTT	CAIRNSSSTDTQYF
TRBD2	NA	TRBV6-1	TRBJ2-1	TGTGCCAGCGGAGAATTTAGCGGGGGGGACCTGTACAATGAGCAGTTCTTC	CASGEFSGGDLYNEQFF
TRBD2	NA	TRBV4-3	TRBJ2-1	TGCGCCAGCAGCCAATTCCCTAGCGGAAGCTCCTACAATGAGCAGTTCTTC	CASSQFPSGSSYNEQFF
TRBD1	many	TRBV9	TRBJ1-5	TGTGCCAGCAGCGCCGGGACAGGGGTCCAGCCCCAGCATTTT	CASSAGTGVQPQHF
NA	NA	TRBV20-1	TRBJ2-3	TGCAGTGCATACTACCGGGCAAAAGAGGGACTGGATACGCAGTATTTT	CSAYYRAKEGLDTQYF
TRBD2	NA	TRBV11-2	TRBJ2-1	TGTGCCAGCAGCTTAGGGGGGCTAGCGGGAGCTATGGATGAGCAGTTCTTC	CASSLGGLAGAMDEQFF
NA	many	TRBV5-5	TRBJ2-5	TGTGCCAGCAGCTTGGCCGTCACAGGTCAAGAGACCCAGTACTTC	CASSLAVTGQETQYF
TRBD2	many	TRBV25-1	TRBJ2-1	TGTGCCAGCAGTGAGGTAGCGGGAGTCGATGAGCAGTTCTTC	CASSEVAGVDEQFF
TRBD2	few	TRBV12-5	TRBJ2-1	TGTGCTAGTGGCCGAGGACTAGCGGGAGGGAATGAGCAGTTCTTC	CASGRGLAGGNEQFF
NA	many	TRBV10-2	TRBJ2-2	TGCGCCAGCAGTGAATTGTCGGACACCGGGGAGCTGTTTTTT	CASSELSDTGELFF
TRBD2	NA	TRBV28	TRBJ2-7	TGTGCCAGCAGTCCCGATCCCCTCTCTAGCGGGAGAAGGTACGAGCAGTACTTC	CASSPDPLSSGRRYEQYF
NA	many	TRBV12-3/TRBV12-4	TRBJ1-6	TGTGCCAGCAGCCCGACGGTGGGGTGGAATTCACCCCTCCACTTT	CASSPTVGWNSPLHF
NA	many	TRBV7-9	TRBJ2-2	TGTGCCAGCAGCTTCCAGGGTGCCGGGGAGCTGTTTTTT	CASSFQGAGELFF
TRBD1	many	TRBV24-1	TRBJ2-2	TGTGCCACCAGTGAACCGGGACAGGGGACCACCGGGGAGCTGTTTTTT	CATSEPGQGTTGELFF
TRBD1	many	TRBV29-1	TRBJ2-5	TGCAGCGTCTGGACGGGACAGGGGGAGACCCAGTACTTC	CSVWTGQGETQYF
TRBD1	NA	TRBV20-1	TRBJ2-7	TGCAGTGGGACGGGACAGGCCAGCGAGCAGTACTTC	CSGTGQASEQYF
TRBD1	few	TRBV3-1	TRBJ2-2	TGTGCCAGCATGACAGGGTGGGCCGGGGAGCTGTTTTTT	CASMTGWAGELFF
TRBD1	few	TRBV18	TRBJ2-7	TGTGCCAGCTCACCCGGACAGGGGGGGGCCTACGAGCAGTACTTC	CASSPGQGGAYEQYF
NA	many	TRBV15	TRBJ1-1	TGTGCCACCAGCAGTGGAGAAACTTACCGGAACACTGAAGCTTTCTTT	CATSSGETYRNTEAFF
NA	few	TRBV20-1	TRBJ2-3	TGCAGTGCTAGAAACAGGGACATCACAGATACGCAGTATTTT	CSARNRDITDTQYF
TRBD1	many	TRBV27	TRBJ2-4	TGTGCCACCCGGACAGGGGGGGCCAAAAACATTCAGTACTTC	CATRTGGAKNIQYF
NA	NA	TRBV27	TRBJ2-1	TGTGCCAGCAAGGGGGGACTAGGGACGGGACAGGGTGAGCAGTTCTTC	CASKGGLGTGQGEQFF
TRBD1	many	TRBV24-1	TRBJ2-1	TGTGCCACCAGTGACCCACCCCCCGGGACAGAACCTTTTGAGCAGTTCTTC	CATSDPPPGTEPFEQFF
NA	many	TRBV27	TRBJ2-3	TGTGCCAGCAGCCTGATAGGGGCAGGGCCAAGCACAGATACGCAGTATTTT	CASSLIGAGPSTDTQYF
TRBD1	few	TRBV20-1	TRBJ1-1	TGCAGTGCTAGCAGACAGGGGCTATACACTGAAGCTTTCTTT	CSASRQGLYTEAFF
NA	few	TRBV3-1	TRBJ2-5	TGTGCCAGCAGCCAAAGCAAGTTGGGAGAGACCCAGTACTTC	CASSQSKLGETQYF
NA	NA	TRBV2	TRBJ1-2	TGTGCCAGCAAAAACTATGGCTACACCTTC	CASKNYGYTF
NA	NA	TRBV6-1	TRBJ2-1	TGTGCCAGCAGATTGACAGACCTCTCCTACAATGAGCAGTTCTTC	CASRLTDLSYNEQFF
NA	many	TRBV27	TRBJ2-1	TGTGCCAGCAGTTTCTCCACAACCTACAATGAGCAGTTCTTC	CASSFSTTYNEQFF
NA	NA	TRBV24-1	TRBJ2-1	TGTGCCACCAGTGATTCCCCTGGGACACCCAATGAGCAGTTCTTC	CATSDSPGTPNEQFF
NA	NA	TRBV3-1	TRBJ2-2	TGTGCCAGCAGCCGATTCACCGGGGAGCTGTTTTTT	CASSRFTGELFF
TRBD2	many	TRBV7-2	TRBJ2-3	TGTGCCAGCAGCTTAAGACTAGCGGTAGACACGCAGTATTTT	CASSLRLAVDTQYF
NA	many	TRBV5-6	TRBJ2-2	TGTGCCAGCAGCTTGGCGCAGGGTTACACCGGGGAGCTGTTTTTT	CASSLAQGYTGELFF
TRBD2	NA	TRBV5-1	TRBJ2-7	TGCGCCAGCAGCACGGGACTAGCGGGTCTGTCGACCTACGAGCAGTACTTC	CASSTGLAGLSTYEQYF
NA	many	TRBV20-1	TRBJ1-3	TGCAGTGCTAGACCCTGGGATGGGGTCTCTGGAAACACCATATATTTT	CSARPWDGVSGNTIYF
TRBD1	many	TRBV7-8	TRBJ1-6	TGTGCCAGCAGCCATAGGACAGGGATGAATTCACCCCTCCACTTT	CASSHRTGMNSPLHF
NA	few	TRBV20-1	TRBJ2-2	TGCAGTGCGACGGACCTGCCGAACACCGGGGAGCTGTTTTTT	CSATDLPNTGELFF
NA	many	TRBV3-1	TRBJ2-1	TGTGCCAGCAGCCATTCCGCATCTGGGGAGCAGTTCTTC	CASSHSASGEQFF
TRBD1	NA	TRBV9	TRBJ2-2	TGTGCCAGCAGCGTATCCCGGACAGGGAAGAACACCGGGGAGCTGTTTTTT	CASSVSRTGKNTGELFF
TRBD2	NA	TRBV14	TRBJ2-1	TGTGCCAGCAGCCAAGTGACTAGCGGGAGGGAAGAGCAGTTCTTC	CASSQVTSGREEQFF
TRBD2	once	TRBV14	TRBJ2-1	TGTGCCAGCAGCCAGTCGGGGGGATGGCACAATGAGCAGTTCTTC	CASSQSGGWHNEQFF
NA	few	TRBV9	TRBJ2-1	TGTGCCAGCAGCGTAGATGGGGCTCCCGGGGTGGTCAATGAGCAGTTCTTC	CASSVDGAPGVVNEQFF
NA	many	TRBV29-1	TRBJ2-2	TGCAGCGTTGTAGCGGTCGGGGAGCTGTTTTTT	CSVVAVGELFF
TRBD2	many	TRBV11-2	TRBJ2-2	TGTGCCAGCAGCCCCGGGACTACCTCCGCCGGGGAGCTGTTTTTT	CASSPGTTSAGELFF
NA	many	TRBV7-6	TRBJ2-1	TGTGCCAGCAGCCCTCGTATAAATAGCGGTGAGCAGTTCTTC	CASSPRINSGEQFF
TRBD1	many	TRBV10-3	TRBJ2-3	TGTGCCATCAGTGAACGGGACAGCCTAAGCACAGATACGCAGTATTTT	CAISERDSLSTDTQYF
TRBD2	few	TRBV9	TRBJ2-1	TGTGCCAGCAGCGCCGACTTTCAGCGGGAGGGGTACAATGAGCAGTTCTTC	CASSADFQREGYNEQFF